This TCR beta chain appears in the sequencing data of a study of T cell repertoires in cytomegalovirus infection (dated 2019 in TCRdb). General notes on the study: Because public TCR beta signatures pointed to carriage of CMV infection together with the matching HLA type, the HLA type of each donor mattered for the analysis. Summary of the overall study and its limitations: Carriers of CMV infection plus the relevant HLA type were discriminated by the cumulative frequency of public TCR beta family members in the study cohort and in an independent approximately 360-donor cohort. In the ex vivo response, HLA-C-restricted CMV-specific TCR beta clonotypes were dominant, and in two of eight donors the single most frequent clonotype came from this HLA-C-restricted group.

As for this clonotype: The antigen this receptor binds is unknown. No much larger clone is present one base from it, and per-base qualities are unavailable.

The V and J ends are trimmed by 5 bases and 2 bases, leaving 17 bases between them. The germline V gene encodes CDR1 SEHNR and CDR2 FQNEAQ (reference sequence). The CDR3 measures 16 amino acids from cysteine to phenylalanine. Kept here is only the CDR3 DNA, which spans 48 bases and is read in frame from base 1. TCRdb records Illumina HiSeq 1500 as the sequencer. In-frame beta chains were kept once TCRdb had trimmed the public reads at Q25 with fastp and called clones with MiXCR. Rows with one shared CDR3 protein collapse into an entry with the most common genes and DNA. The sample records approximately 500,000 distinct CDR3 sequences, 26% of which are singletons. The top ten hold around 13% of the sample.

Recombination linked TRBV7-9 to TRBJ2-3; no D segment can be confidently identified. This receptor was identified in a human donor in good health (CMV status not recorded). Some clones in this sample may be carry-over from other donors' samples. Sequenced sample: PBMCs. CDR3 region: CASSPARTEPTDTQYF. The DNA reads TGTGCCAGCAGCCCAGCCCGGACGGAGCCCACAGATACGCAGTATTTT.